These 10 T cell receptor beta chains originate from one sample sequenced in a study of cytomegalovirus exposure and HLA in healthy donors. Primers: 60 Vbeta forward and 13 Jbeta reverse. The table came from immunoSEQ multiplex PCR; TCRdb's copy has only in-frame clones and leaves some out. This table has 90,000 to 150,000 clones, approximately 80% appearing once. Sequences were obtained from PBMCs. The source of these receptors is a man in his forties in good health and CMV-seropositive.

This sequence joins TRBV7-6 and TRBJ2-7; 8 nucleotides align to TRBD2. Trimming at V came to 4 bases and at J to 2 bases, leaving 10 bases not matched to a gene. This CDR3 is 16 amino acids long. From germline, CDR1 is SGHVS and CDR2 FNYEAQ. CDR3 region: CASSSRGGLMTYEQYF. The CDR3 coding sequence is TGTGCCAGCAGCTCCCGGGGGGGCCTCATGACCTACGAGCAGTACTTC.

V gene TRBV18 combines with J gene TRBJ1-2, with TRBD1 as a possible D gene (6 bases). The V end lost 3 bases, the J end lost 5 bases, and 16 bases lay between the germline ends. Germline V lookup: CDR1 KGHSH, CDR2 LQKENI. The CDR3 runs to 15 residues. The CDR3 region has the DNA TGTGCCAGCTCACCTAAAGGGACAAGCCATTATGGCTACACCTTC. Amino acids: CASSPKGTSHYGYTF.

The rearrangement uses TRBV19 and TRBJ2-7; unclear D gene. Between the trimmed V and J ends, which lost 1 base and 4 bases, there was a span of 14 bases. The CDR3 is 15 residues long. The germline gives CDR1 LNHDA, CDR2 SQIVND (reference sequence). CDR3 amino acids: CASSIAPGFLYEQYF. The CDR3 DNA reads TGTGCCAGTAGTATAGCCCCGGGTTTTCTATACGAGCAGTACTTC.

V and J are TRBV7-9 and TRBJ2-5; TRBD1 matches 8 bases. The closer fit of TRBJ2-7 to the DNA end suggests the J call may be wrong. Germline CDR1 is SEHNR and CDR2 is FQNEAQ (reference sequence). This CDR3 is 13 amino acids long. The CDR3: CASSSTGAYEQYF. The CDR3 DNA reads TGTGCCAGCAGCTCGACAGGGGCCTACGAGCAGTACTTC.

A few counts support this clone. The V and J genes are TRBV5-1 and TRBJ1-2, with D possibly TRBD1 on 6 matching bases. V lost 1 base, J lost 4 bases, and 8 bases lay in between. From germline, CDR1 is SGHRS and CDR2 YFSETQ. This CDR3 has 13 amino acids. The CDR3, as DNA: TGCGCCAGCAGCTTGACAGGGATCTATGGCTACACCTTC. Translation gives CASSLTGIYGYTF.

The rearrangement uses TRBV6-5 and TRBJ1-5; D unresolved. Germline CDR1 is MNHEY and CDR2 is SVGAGI. Trimming removed 6 bases from V and 1 base from J, with 10 bases in between. This CDR3 contains 14 residues. The CDR3 spells CASRPDMSNQPQHF. CDR3 bases: TGTGCCAGCAGACCCGACATGAGCAATCAGCCCCAGCATTTT.

V is TRBV19 and J is TRBJ1-6; D gene uncertain. Per the germline V gene, CDR1 is LNHDA and CDR2 is SQIVND (reference sequence). The CDR3 is made up of 14 amino acids. The V gene lost 3 bases and the J gene lost 5 bases, with 8 bases spanning the gap. CDR3 DNA: TGTGCCAGTAGTATCGGAGGAAATAATTCACCCCTCCACTTT. Translation: CASSIGGNNSPLHF. Using reference TRBV19 and TRBJ1-6 for the parts outside the CDR3, the full variable domain is DGGITQSPKYLFRKEGQNVTLSCEQNLNHDAMYWYRQDPGQGLRLIYYSQIVNDFQKGDIAEGYSVSREKKESFPLTVTSAQKNPTAFYLCASSIGGNNSPLHFGNGTRLTVT.

The rearrangement links TRBV5-4 to TRBJ1-6, with 7 bases that match TRBD1. The length of the CDR3 is 13 residues. The V gene end was trimmed by 2 bases and the J gene end by 7 bases; junction bases not matched to a gene: 0. CDR1 and CDR2 (germline): SGHNT, YYREEE (reference sequence). The CDR3 sequence is CASSLQGNSPLHF. CDR3 DNA sequence: TGTGCCAGCAGCTTACAGGGGAATTCACCCCTCCACTTT.

This sequence joins TRBV9 and TRBJ2-7; 7 nucleotides line up with TRBD1. CDR1 is SGDLS, CDR2 YYNGEE, per germline. There are 13 residues in the CDR3. Trimming cost V 2 bases and J 6 bases; bases outside gene matches: 5. CDR3 loop: CASSVGQAGEQYF. The CDR3 nucleotides read TGTGCCAGCAGCGTCGGACAGGCGGGCGAGCAGTACTTC.

The chain recombines TRBV2 with TRBJ1-3, with D unresolved. Trimming left V 2 bases short and J 0 bases short, with 11 bases between. The V gene's germline CDR1 is SNHLY and CDR2 FYNNEI. This CDR3 is 16 amino acids long. In DNA, the CDR3 is TGTGCCAGCAGTGAATTAGTCGCCTCCTCTGGAAACACCATATATTTT. This encodes CASSELVASSGNTIYF. Full variable domain (missing parts from reference TRBV2 and TRBJ1-3): EPEVTQTPSHQVTQMGQEVILRCVPISNHLYFYWYRQILGQKVEFLVSFYNNEISEKSEIFDDQFSVERPDGSNFTLKIRSTKLEDSAMYFCASSELVASSGNTIYFGEGSWLTVV.